One T cell receptor (beta chain) is described in this entry. Its target is unknown. An even split of each subset's genomic DNA across several immunoSEQ plates was performed. Data came from immunoSEQ multiplex PCR; TCRdb stores just in-frame clones and leaves some out. The table includes 600,000 or so clones, 85% to 95% detected once. Trimming pared 2 bases from V and 9 bases from J, leaving 12 bases between. Germline CDR1 SGHRS, CDR2 YFSETQ. CDR3 length: 13 amino acids. The sample is drawn from a study of shared clonotypes between healthy human individuals. Study-level information: The study used three CD4 naive, three CD4 memory, two CD8 naive and one CD8 memory plate per donor.

Study outcomes and limitations: Sampling included only blood; tissue repertoires likely differ. Represented diversity (both genetic and exposure-history) was limited by the small number of donors.

Terminally differentiated effector memory CD45RA+ cells were left out of the naive CD8 fraction, which was CD45RO-negative and positively selected for CCR7. The source of this sequence is a woman between 25 and 40 years old in good health. Sequencing input: naive CD8+ T cells sorted from blood. The chain employs TRBV5-1 and TRBJ2-1; TRBD2 might be the D (5 bases). The chain's CDR3 is CASSFTGSAEQFF. In DNA, the CDR3 is TGCGCCAGCAGCTTCACGGGATCCGCTGAGCAGTTCTTC.